A selection of T cell receptor beta chains follows, all from one sample in a study of blood T cell repertoires in COVID-19. Assay used: immunoSEQ multiplex PCR; TCRdb lists only in-frame clones, some missing. Seen here are nearly 350,000 clones, about 93% observed once, and the top ten hold under 3.5%. Sequences were obtained from peripheral blood. The receptors here all came from a woman aged 18-35 years who had recovered from COVID-19. Both conserved end residues are trimmed from each CDR3. Fields, in order: J gene, V gene, CDR3 protein.

TRBJ2-2	TRBV7-7	ASSPLVGLTGGWDTGELF
TRBJ2-3	TRBV14	ASSQEGGAHDTQY
TRBJ1-5	TRBV12-1	ARPSRVEGNQPQH
TRBJ2-2	TRBV10-1	ASSGRAAGELF
TRBJ1-4	TRBV18	ASSPDSNTEKLF
TRBJ1-6	TRBV19	ASSATARYNSPLH
TRBJ2-5	TRBV11-3	ASSLVSGGRTETQY
TRBJ2-6	TRBV15	ATSRPGQGAAGANVLT
TRBJ2-1	TRBV7-2	ASSSRHPNNEQF
TRBJ2-1	TRBV9	ASSASTSEQF
TRBJ1-2	TRBV7-9	ASSQSGRGYGYT
TRBJ2-2	TRBV27	ASSILGESGELF
TRBJ2-5	TRBV5-5	ASSASVRETQY
TRBJ1-5	TRBV19	ASSTQGGGNQPQH
TRBJ1-2	TRBV18	ASSSLGTGDYGYT
TRBJ1-1	TRBV6-5	ASSDQGQGTTEAF
TRBJ1-1	TRBV2	AGSNFMNTEAF
TRBJ1-2	TRBV5-1	ASSLEIQGAYYGYT
TRBJ1-5	TRBV19	ASSIQQGNQPQH
TRBJ2-6	TRBV5-1	ASSYAAGISGANVLT
TRBJ2-5	TRBV18	ASSYLAGEETQY
TRBJ1-1	TRBV6-5	ASLHRADTEAF
TRBJ1-5	TRBV5-6	ASSSGKEPQH
TRBJ2-1	TRBV6-4	ASSDQLEDEQF
TRBJ1-2	TRBV11-3	ASSPDPSGFRGYT
TRBJ2-1	TRBV11-3	ASSFRGSSYNEQF
TRBJ2-1	TRBV11-3	ASRIQGDNEQF
TRBJ2-6	TRBV7-8	ASSLRHTGTGDSGANVLT
TRBJ1-2	TRBV5-4	ASSSGQNYGYT
TRBJ1-1	TRBV4-1	ASSHGDTDTEAF
TRBJ1-4	TRBV28	ASSPDRARANMSEKLF
TRBJ2-5	TRBV7-9	ASSLALLAGEAETQY
TRBJ2-1	TRBV14	ASSWTREGEQF
TRBJ2-5	TRBV7-2	ASSPSLDRVGETQY
TRBJ1-5	TRBV6-2/TRBV6-3	ASSRPTGISNQPQH
TRBJ2-1	TRBV3-1/TRBV3-2	ASSQDGTSGRKQF
TRBJ2-5	TRBV6-2/TRBV6-3	ASSLRIAGGPETQY
TRBJ1-2	TRBV11-2	ASSLTELYNYGYT
TRBJ1-3	TRBV25-1	ASSEYAGGNTIY
TRBJ1-2	TRBV15	ATSRDAQMLSNYGYT
TRBJ1-2	TRBV9	ASSVGPGGSDGYT
TRBJ2-5	TRBV14	ASSQDLGAETQY
TRBJ1-3	TRBV7-6	ASSLGSGSGNTIY
TRBJ1-1	TRBV10-1	ASSPRTALNTEAF
TRBJ1-1	TRBV2	ASSPASLMDRAVMNTEAF
TRBJ2-1	TRBV30	AWSRLYNEQF
TRBJ1-2	TRBV7-9	ASSLAAGYT
TRBJ1-1	TRBV29-1	SVPDRGREAF
TRBJ2-1	TRBV7-2	ASSLIWTGGVTEQF
TRBJ1-5	TRBV6-5	ASRPRENQPQH
TRBJ1-1	TRBV7-9	ASGPQGTEAF